The sequence of this TCR beta chain was determined in a study of metastatic and nonmetastatic thyroid tumors. Whole-study findings and limits: Compared with benign nodules, malignant thyroid tumors were reported to have significantly higher TCR beta diversity in both blood and tumor.

From germline, CDR1 is SGHTA and CDR2 FQGNSA. The CDR3 loop spans 16 amino acids. The V gene end was trimmed by 5 bases and the J gene end by 4 bases; junction bases not matched to a gene: 12. As regards this clone: Its antigen is undetermined.

In the original processing: In papillary thyroid cancer, a distant-metastasis classifier was built using CDR3 differences across clinicopathological groups. TCRdb reprocessed the PCR reads via MiXCR. The V and J calls and clone size come from TCRdb's table, not from the authors' own analysis. This sample has about 70,000 clones; 15% to 20% occur once, and the top ten carry about 13%. Every patient was untreated before thyroid surgery. The sample comprised blood. The clonotype was recovered from a female donor with papillary thyroid cancer or a benign thyroid nodule (not recorded which). Some clones in this sample may be carry-over from other donors' samples. This sequence joins TRBV7-2 and TRBJ2-5; 8 bases are a match to TRBD1. CDR3 nucleotide sequence: TGTGCCAGCAGCCCCAATATCGGGACAGGAGGAGAGACCCAGTACTTC. Protein sequence: CASSPNIGTGGETQYF.